This TCR beta chain was profiled in a study of cytomegalovirus exposure and HLA in healthy donors. TCRdb's copy holds only in-frame clones and misses some; the assay was immunoSEQ multiplex PCR. The sample comprises 250,000 to 350,000 clones, 80% to 90% of which are singletons, and 0.7% to 0.85% rests with the top ten. Among the 120 or so subjects of the validation cohort, separate from the roughly 700-subject first cohort, were the donors. Remarks on this clone: Antigen: not known.

Study-level points and caveats: Researchers counted 180 or so TCR beta chains as cytomegalovirus-associated. Some public TCRs appeared in many individuals, while most sequences were rare.

Germline V gene lookup returns CDR1 MDHEN and CDR2 SYDVKM. This CDR3 spans 15 amino acids. V was pared by 6 bases and J by 1 base, with 15 bases between. The rearrangement uses TRBV28 and TRBJ1-2; tentative D call: TRBD1 (6 bases). This receptor was identified in a woman younger than 35 in good health and CMV-seronegative. Input material: PBMCs. The CDR3, as DNA: TGTGCCAGCAGGCGGGGGCGGCAGGATAACTATGGCTACACCTTC. This encodes CASRRGRQDNYGYTF.